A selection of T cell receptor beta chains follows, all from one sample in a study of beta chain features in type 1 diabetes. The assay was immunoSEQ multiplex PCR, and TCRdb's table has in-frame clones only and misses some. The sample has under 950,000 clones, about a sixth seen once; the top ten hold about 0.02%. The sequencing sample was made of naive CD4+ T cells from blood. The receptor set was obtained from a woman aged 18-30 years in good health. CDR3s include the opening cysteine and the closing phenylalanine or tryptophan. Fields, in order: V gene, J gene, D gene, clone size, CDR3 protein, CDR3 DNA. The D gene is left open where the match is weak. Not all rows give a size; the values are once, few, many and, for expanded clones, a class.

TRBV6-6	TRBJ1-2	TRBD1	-	CASSQTGGNGYTF	TGTGCCAGCAGTCAGACAGGGGGCAACGGCTACACCTTC
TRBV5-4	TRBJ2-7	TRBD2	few	CASSSLAGGIYEQYF	TGTGCCAGCAGCTCCCTAGCGGGAGGGATCTACGAGCAGTACTTC
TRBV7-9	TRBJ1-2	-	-	CASSPFSPGYRGYGYTF	TGTGCCAGCAGCCCATTCTCGCCAGGGTACCGGGGCTATGGCTACACCTTC
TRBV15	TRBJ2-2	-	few	CATSRGRTGELFF	TGTGCCACCAGCAGAGGGAGGACCGGGGAGCTGTTTTTT
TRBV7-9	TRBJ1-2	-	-	CASSLEGTLNYGYTF	TGTGCCAGCAGCTTGGAGGGAACTTTAAACTATGGCTACACCTTC
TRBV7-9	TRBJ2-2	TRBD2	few	CASRLSGSDTGELFF	TGTGCCAGCAGGTTGAGCGGGAGCGACACCGGGGAGCTGTTTTTT
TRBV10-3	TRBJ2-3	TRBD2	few	CAISLLAGVGTDTQYF	TGTGCCATCAGCCTACTAGCGGGAGTGGGCACAGATACGCAGTATTTT
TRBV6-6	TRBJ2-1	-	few	CASSYRNEQFF	TGTGCCAGCAGTTACCGCAATGAGCAGTTCTTC
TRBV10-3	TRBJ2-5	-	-	CAISEWQKETQYF	TGTGCCATCAGTGAGTGGCAAAAAGAGACCCAGTACTTC
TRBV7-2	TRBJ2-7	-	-	CASSFAEGPYEQYF	TGTGCCAGCAGCTTTGCGGAGGGCCCCTACGAGCAGTACTTC
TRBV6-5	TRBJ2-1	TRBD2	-	CASSSNPGGGEQFF	TGTGCCAGCAGTTCTAACCCGGGAGGGGGTGAGCAGTTCTTC